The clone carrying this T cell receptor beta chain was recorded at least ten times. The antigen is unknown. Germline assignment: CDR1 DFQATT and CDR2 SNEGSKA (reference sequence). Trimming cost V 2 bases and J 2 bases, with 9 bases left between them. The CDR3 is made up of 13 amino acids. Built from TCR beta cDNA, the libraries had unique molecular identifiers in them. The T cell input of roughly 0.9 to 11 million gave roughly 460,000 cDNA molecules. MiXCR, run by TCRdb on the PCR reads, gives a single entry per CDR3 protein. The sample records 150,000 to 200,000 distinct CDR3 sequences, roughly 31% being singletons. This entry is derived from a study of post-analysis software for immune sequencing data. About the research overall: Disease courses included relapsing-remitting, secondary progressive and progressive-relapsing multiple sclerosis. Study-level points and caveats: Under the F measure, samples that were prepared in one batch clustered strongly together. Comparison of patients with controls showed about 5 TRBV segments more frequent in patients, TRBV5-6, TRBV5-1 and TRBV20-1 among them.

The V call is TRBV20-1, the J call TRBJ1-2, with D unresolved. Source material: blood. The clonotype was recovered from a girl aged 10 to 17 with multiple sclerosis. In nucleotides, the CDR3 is TGCAGTGCTAGACAGGAGCTCAACTATGGCTACACCTTC. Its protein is CSARQELNYGYTF.